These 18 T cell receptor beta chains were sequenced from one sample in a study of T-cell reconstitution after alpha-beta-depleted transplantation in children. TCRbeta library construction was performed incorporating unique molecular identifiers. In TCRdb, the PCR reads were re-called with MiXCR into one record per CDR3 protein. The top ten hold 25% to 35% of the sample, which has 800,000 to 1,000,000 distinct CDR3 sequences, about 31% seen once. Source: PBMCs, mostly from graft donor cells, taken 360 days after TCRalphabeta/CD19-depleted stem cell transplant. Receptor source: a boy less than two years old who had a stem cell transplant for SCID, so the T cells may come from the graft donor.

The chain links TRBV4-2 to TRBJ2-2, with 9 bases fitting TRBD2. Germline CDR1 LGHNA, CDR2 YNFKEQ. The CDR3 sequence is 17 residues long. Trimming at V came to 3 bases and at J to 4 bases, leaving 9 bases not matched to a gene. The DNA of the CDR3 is TGTGCCAGCAGCCAGGGACTAGCCCCAATCGCCACCGGGGAGCTGTTTTTT. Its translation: CASSQGLAPIATGELFF.

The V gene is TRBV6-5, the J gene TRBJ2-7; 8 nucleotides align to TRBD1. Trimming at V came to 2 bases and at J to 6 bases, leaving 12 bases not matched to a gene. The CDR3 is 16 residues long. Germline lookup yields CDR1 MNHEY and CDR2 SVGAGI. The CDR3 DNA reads TGTGCCAGCAGTTACCACGGCAGGGGGCTTGGGGGCGAGCAGTACTTC. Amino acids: CASSYHGRGLGGEQYF.

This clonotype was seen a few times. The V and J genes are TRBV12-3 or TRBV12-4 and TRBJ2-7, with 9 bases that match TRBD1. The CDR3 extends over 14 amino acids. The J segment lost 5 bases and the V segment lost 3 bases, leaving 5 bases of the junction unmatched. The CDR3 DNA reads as TGTGCCAGCAGTTTCGGGACAGGGCTCAACGAGCAGTACTTC. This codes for CASSFGTGLNEQYF.

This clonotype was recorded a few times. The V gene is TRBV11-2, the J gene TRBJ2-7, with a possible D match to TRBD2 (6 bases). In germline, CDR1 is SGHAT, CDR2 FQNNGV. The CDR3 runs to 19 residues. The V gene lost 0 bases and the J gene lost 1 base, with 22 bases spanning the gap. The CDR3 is CASSLDGGRGSPSSYEQYF. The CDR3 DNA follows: TGTGCCAGCAGCTTAGATGGGGGACGGGGGAGCCCCTCTTCCTACGAGCAGTACTTC. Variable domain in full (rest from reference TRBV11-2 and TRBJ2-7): EAGVAQSPRYKIIEKRQSVAFWCNPISGHATLYWYQQILGQGPKLLIQFQNNGVVDDSQLPKDRFSAERLKGVDSTLKIQPAKLEDSAVYLCASSLDGGRGSPSSYEQYFGPGTRLTVT.

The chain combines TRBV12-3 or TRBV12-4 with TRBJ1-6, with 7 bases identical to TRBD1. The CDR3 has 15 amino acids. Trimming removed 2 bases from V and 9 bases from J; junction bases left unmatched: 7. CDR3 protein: CASSLKGAAGSPLHF. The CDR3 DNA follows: TGTGCCAGCAGTTTAAAGGGGGCGGCGGGTTCACCCCTCCACTTT.

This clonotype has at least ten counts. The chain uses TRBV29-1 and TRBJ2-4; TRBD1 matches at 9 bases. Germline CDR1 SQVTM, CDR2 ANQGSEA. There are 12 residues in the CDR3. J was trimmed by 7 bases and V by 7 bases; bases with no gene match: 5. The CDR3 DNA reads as TGCAGCGCCCGGGGACAGGGCAACATTCAGTACTTC. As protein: CSARGQGNIQYF.

CDR3 DNA sequence: TGCAGTGCTAGCCGGGAAAAGCTAGTGAACACTGAAGCTTTCTTT. It yields the protein CSASREKLVNTEAFF. The chain is built from TRBV20-1 and TRBJ1-1; D remains unclear. The V end lost 3 bases, the J end lost 0 bases, and 14 bases lay between the germline ends. In germline, CDR1 is DFQATT, CDR2 SNEGSKA (reference sequence). CDR3 length: 15 amino acids.

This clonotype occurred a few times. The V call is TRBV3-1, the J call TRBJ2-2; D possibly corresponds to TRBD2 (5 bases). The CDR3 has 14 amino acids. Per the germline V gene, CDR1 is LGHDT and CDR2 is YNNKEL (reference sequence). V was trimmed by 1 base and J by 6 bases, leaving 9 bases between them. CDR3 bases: TGTGCCAGCAGCCAAGTGGTGCGGGCCGGGGAGCTGTTTTTT. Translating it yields CASSQVVRAGELFF.

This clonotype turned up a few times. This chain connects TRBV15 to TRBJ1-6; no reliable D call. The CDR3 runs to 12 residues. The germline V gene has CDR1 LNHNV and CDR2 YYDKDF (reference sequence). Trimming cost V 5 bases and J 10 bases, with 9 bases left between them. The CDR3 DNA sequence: TGTGCCACCAGCTCTAGGTGGTCACCCCTCCACTTT. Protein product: CATSSRWSPLHF.

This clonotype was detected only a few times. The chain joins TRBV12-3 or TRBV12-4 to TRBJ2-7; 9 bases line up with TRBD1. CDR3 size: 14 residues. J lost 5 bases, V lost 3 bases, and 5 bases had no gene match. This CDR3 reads CASSFHGTGNEQYF. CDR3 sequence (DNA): TGTGCCAGCAGTTTCCACGGGACAGGGAACGAGCAGTACTTC.

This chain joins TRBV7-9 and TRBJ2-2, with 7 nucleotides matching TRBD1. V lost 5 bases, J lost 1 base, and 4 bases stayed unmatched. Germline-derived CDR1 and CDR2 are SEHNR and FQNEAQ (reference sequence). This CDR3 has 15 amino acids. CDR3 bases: TGTGCCAGCAGCCCCTACAGGGGGAACACCGGGGAGCTGTTTTTT. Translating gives CASSPYRGNTGELFF.

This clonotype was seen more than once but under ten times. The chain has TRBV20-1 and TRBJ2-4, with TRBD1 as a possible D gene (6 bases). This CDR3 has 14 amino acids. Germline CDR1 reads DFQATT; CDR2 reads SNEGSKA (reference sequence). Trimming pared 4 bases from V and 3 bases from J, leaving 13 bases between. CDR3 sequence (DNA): TGCAGTGCTACCAGGGGCCCGGGCAAAAACATTCAGTACTTC. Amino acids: CSATRGPGKNIQYF.

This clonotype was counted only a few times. The CDR3 loop is CSASSGGPTDTQYF. The CDR3 DNA reads as TGCAGTGCTTCTAGCGGGGGGCCCACAGATACGCAGTATTTT. The V gene is TRBV20-1, the J gene TRBJ2-3, with 11 bases lining up with TRBD2. V gave up 5 bases and J gave up 2 bases; unmatched junction bases: 3. The CDR3 contains 14 residues. CDR1 DFQATT and CDR2 SNEGSKA come from the germline V gene (reference sequence).

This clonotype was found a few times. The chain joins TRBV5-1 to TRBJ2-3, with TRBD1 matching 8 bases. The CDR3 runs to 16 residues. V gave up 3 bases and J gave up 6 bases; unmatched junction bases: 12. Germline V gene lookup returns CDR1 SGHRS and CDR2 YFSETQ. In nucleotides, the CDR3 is TGCGCCAGCAGCTACGCCCCAGGGGGCCACCTTGATACGCAGTATTTT. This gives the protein CASSYAPGGHLDTQYF.

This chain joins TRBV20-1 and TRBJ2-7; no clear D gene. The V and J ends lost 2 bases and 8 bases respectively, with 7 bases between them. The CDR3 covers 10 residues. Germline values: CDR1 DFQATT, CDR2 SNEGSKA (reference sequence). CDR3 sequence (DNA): TGCAGTGCTAGAAGCGAAAAGCAGTACTTC. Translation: CSARSEKQYF.

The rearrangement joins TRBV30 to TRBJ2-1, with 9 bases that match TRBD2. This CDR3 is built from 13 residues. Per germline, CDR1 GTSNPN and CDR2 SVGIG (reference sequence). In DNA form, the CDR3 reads TGTGCGTCTCTAGCGGGGACCTACAATGAGCAGTTCTTC. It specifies CASLAGTYNEQFF.

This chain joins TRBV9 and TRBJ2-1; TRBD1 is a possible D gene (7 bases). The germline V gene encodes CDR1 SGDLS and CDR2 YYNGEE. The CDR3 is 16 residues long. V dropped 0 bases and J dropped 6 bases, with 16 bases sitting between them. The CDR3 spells CASSVVGGGLRNEQFF. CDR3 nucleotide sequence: TGTGCCAGCAGCGTAGTTGGAGGGGGCCTCCGCAATGAGCAGTTCTTC.

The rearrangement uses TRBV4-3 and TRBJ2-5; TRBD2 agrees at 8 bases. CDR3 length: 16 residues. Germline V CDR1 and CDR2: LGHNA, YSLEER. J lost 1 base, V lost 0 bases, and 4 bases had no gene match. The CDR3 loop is CASSQETGLAQETQYF. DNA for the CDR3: TGCGCCAGCAGCCAAGAAACCGGACTAGCCCAAGAGACCCAGTACTTC.